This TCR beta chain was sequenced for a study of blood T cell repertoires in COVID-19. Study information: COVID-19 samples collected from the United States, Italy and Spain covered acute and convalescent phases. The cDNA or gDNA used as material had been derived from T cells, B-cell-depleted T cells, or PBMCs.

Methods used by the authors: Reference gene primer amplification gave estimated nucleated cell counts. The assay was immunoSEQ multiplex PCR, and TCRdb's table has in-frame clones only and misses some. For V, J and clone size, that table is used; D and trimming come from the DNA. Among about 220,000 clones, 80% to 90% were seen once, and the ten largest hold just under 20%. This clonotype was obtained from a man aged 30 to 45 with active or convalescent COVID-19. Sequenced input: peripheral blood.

In DNA form, the CDR3 reads TGTGCCAGCAGCTACGGGGACACTGAAGCTTTCTTT. This sequence encodes CASSYGDTEAFF. The genes are TRBV5-6 and TRBJ1-1, with D hard to call. The CDR3 extends over 12 amino acids. The germline CDR1 and CDR2 sequences are SGHDT and YYEEEE. Trimming took 3 bases from V and 3 from J, leaving 6 bases between them.